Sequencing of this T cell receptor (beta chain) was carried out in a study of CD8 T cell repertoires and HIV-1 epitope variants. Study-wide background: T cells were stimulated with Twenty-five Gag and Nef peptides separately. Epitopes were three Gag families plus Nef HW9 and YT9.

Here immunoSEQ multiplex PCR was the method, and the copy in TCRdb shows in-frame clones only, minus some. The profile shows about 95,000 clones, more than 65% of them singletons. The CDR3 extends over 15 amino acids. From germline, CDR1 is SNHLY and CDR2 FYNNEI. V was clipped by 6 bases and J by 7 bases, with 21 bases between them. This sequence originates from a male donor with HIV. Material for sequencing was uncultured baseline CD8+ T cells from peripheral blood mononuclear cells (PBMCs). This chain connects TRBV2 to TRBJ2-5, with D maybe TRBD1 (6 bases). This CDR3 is CASSLEDSPWGTQYF. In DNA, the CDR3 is TGTGCCAGCAGCCTAGAGGACAGTCCTTGGGGGACCCAGTACTTC. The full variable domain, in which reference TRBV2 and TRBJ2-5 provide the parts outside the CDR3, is EPEVTQTPSHQVTQMGQEVILRCVPISNHLYFYWYRQILGQKVEFLVSFYNNEISEKSEIFDDQFSVERPDGSNFTLKIRSTKLEDSAMYFCASSLEDSPWGTQYFGPGTRLLVL.